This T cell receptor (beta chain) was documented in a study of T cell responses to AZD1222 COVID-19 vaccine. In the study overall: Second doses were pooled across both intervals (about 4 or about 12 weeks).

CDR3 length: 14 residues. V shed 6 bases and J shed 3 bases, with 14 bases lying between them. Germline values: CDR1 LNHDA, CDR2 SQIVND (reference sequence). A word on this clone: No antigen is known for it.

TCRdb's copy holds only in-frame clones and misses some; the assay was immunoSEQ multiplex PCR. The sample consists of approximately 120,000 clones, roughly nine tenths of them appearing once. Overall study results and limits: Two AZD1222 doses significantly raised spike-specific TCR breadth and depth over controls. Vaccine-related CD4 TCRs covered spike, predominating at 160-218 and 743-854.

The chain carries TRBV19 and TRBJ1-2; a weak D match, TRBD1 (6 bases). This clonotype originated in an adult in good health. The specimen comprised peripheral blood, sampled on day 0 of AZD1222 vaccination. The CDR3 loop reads CASRQRGGDYGYTF. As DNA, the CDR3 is TGTGCCAGTAGGCAAAGAGGGGGGGACTATGGCTACACCTTC.